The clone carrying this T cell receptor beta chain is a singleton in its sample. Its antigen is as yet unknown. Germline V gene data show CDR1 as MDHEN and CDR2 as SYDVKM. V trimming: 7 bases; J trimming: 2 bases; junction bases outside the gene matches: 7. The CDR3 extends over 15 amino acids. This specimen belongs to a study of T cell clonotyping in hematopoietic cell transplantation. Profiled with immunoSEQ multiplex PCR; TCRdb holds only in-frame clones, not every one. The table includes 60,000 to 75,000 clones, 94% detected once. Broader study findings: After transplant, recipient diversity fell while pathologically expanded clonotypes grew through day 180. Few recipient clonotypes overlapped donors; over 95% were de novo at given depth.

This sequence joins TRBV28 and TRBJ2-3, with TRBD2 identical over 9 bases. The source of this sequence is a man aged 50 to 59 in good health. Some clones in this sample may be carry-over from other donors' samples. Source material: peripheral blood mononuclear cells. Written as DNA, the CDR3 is TGTGCCAGCACTAGGGCGGGGGGGATCACAGATACGCAGTATTTT. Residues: CASTRAGGITDTQYF.